A selection of T cell receptor beta chains follows, all from one sample in a study of blood T cell repertoires in COVID-19. TCRdb keeps only in-frame clones here, not all; method: immunoSEQ multiplex PCR. The sample has around 40,000 clones; over 70% are singletons. The specimen was peripheral blood. The receptors stem from a woman aged 80 or over with active or convalescent COVID-19. The CDR3 runs from the conserved cysteine through the conserved F or W. D genes are given only for firm matches. Part of the rows lack a size; the others show once, few, many or a class for expanded clones.

TGCAGTGCTAGCGCCTACTGGGAGCAGTTCTTC CSASAYWEQFF TRBJ2-1 . . TRBV20-1
TGTGCCAGCAGCTCCGGACAGCCCAGGGAGACCCAGTACTTC CASSSGQPRETQYF TRBJ2-5 . once TRBV5-4
TGTGCCAGCAGCCAAGTGTTGGGACTGCCCTACGAGCAGTACTTC CASSQVLGLPYEQYF TRBJ2-7 . . TRBV3-1/TRBV3-2
TGTGCCAGCAGTGTTGGACAGGGGAACTATGGCTACACCTTC CASSVGQGNYGYTF TRBJ1-2 TRBD1 once TRBV2
TGTGCCAGCAGACTTAGTACAGGGGGCACATATGGCTACACCTTC CASRLSTGGTYGYTF TRBJ1-2 TRBD1 . TRBV5-4
TGCGCCAGCAGTTCGAATACAGGGGGCAGTGTGCCCCAGCATTTT CASSSNTGGSVPQHF TRBJ1-5 TRBD1 . TRBV10-2
TGTGCCACCAGCTCTACCCGGGGGGGGTACGAGCAGTACTTC CATSSTRGGYEQYF TRBJ2-7 TRBD2 . TRBV15
TGTGCCAGCAGTCGAACAGGGATTGAAGCTTTCTTT CASSRTGIEAFF TRBJ1-1 . . TRBV3-1/TRBV3-2
TGCGCCAGCACCGGACTAGGGGGGACAGATACGCAGTATTTT CASTGLGGTDTQYF TRBJ2-3 . . TRBV5-1
TGTGCCAGCAGTATAGGGGACTTCTACGAGCAGTACTTC CASSIGDFYEQYF TRBJ2-7 . . TRBV6-6
TGTGCCAGCAGCTTGACGGGGAATCAGCCCCAGCATTTT CASSLTGNQPQHF TRBJ1-5 . . TRBV5-5
TGTGCCAGCAGTTACACCGGACAGGGGAATCAGCCCCAGCATTTT CASSYTGQGNQPQHF TRBJ1-5 TRBD1 . TRBV6-2/TRBV6-3
TGTGCCACCTCGTACGGCAGATCTAGATATGGCTACACCTTC CATSYGRSRYGYTF TRBJ1-2 . once TRBV28
TGTGCCATCAGTGGATCCGTTTCACCGGGTTCTGAAGCTTTCTTT CAISGSVSPGSEAFF TRBJ1-1 . . TRBV10-3
TGTGCCAGCAGCCAGACTAGCTTGGGAGAGACCCAGTACTTC CASSQTSLGETQYF TRBJ2-5 TRBD2 . TRBV6-5
TGTGCCAGCAGTGGCGCGTCGGACAGGGGGCAGAATGAAGCTTTCTTT CASSGASDRGQNEAFF TRBJ1-1 TRBD1 . TRBV28
TGTGCCAGCAGCCGCTCTACGACTAGCGGGTATTCCTACGAGCAGTACTTC CASSRSTTSGYSYEQYF TRBJ2-7 TRBD2 medium-sized TRBV3-1/TRBV3-2
TGTGCCAGCAGCCGCCCTTCAGGGAACACTGAAGCTTTCTTT CASSRPSGNTEAFF TRBJ1-1 . . TRBV28
TGTGCCAGTAGTAACTCGGGACTAGCGGGAGGGACAGATACGCAGTATTTT CASSNSGLAGGTDTQYF TRBJ2-3 TRBD2 . TRBV19
TGTGCCAGCAGCCAAGAGGGGGAGGCCTTGGATACGCAGTATTTT CASSQEGEALDTQYF TRBJ2-3 . . TRBV4-2
TGTGCCAGCATGGAAAGGACAGGGGTTGTCTATGGCTACACCTTC CASMERTGVVYGYTF TRBJ1-2 TRBD1 . TRBV28
TGTGCCAGCAGCTTAGCCACAGGGGATGGGGAAAAACTGTTTTTT CASSLATGDGEKLFF TRBJ1-4 TRBD1 . TRBV7-6
TGTGCCTACCAGGGGGACAGCTCTGGAAACACCATATATTTT CAYQGDSSGNTIYF TRBJ1-3 TRBD1 . TRBV6-5
TGTGCCAGCTCATCTCGGGACTTCTACGAGCAGTACTTC CASSSRDFYEQYF TRBJ2-7 . . TRBV18